The 10 T cell receptor beta chains presented below share a single source sample, sequenced in a study of beta chain features in type 1 diabetes. As every portion of the isolated RNA was reverse transcribed, the sequencing read expressed TCRB transcripts. Profiled with immunoSEQ multiplex PCR; TCRdb holds only in-frame clones, not every one. The data show around 140,000 clones, roughly a tenth seen once. Sequencing was carried out using naive CD4+ T cells from blood. The receptors here all came from a man between 18 and 29 years old in good health.

The genes are TRBV9 and TRBJ2-6; D is undetermined. Germline V lookup: CDR1 SGDLS, CDR2 YYNGEE. The V end was cut by 0 bases, the J end by 0 bases, with 16 bases between. The length of the CDR3 is 19 residues. CDR3 protein: CASSVGVRRLSSGANVLTF. The CDR3 nucleotides read TGTGCCAGCAGCGTAGGGGTGAGGCGTCTCAGCTCTGGGGCCAACGTCCTGACTTTC.

This clone appeared a few times. The J gene is TRBJ1-5, the V gene TRBV18; possible D gene TRBD1, 6 bases. Trimming left V 3 bases short and J 2 bases short, with 14 bases between. Germline V lookup: CDR1 KGHSH, CDR2 LQKENI. CDR3 length equals 16 residues. The CDR3 sequence is CASSPVSGAGNQPQHF. In nucleotides, the CDR3 is TGTGCCAGCTCACCGGTATCAGGGGCCGGCAATCAGCCCCAGCATTTT.

The genes are TRBV29-1 and TRBJ1-2; a possible D gene is TRBD1 (5 bases). Trimming cost V 4 bases and J 8 bases, with 17 bases left between them. From germline, CDR1 is SQVTM and CDR2 ANQGSEA. The CDR3 consists of 13 residues. This chain's CDR3 is CSVVAGNAWGYTF. The CDR3 DNA sequence: TGCAGCGTTGTCGCAGGGAATGCTTGGGGCTACACCTTC.

Only a few counts were recorded for this clone. The rearrangement joins TRBV18 to TRBJ1-2; TRBD1 matches 9 bases. The CDR3 has 14 amino acids. The V and J ends lost 3 bases and 6 bases, in that order; junction bases with no gene match: 5. Germline-derived CDR1 and CDR2 are KGHSH and LQKENI. DNA of the CDR3: TGTGCCAGCTCACCCGTGACAGGGGGGAATGGCTACACCTTC. It codes for CASSPVTGGNGYTF.

V usage is TRBV7-7 and J usage is TRBJ1-1, with a weak D call TRBD1 (5 bases). Trimming pared 5 bases from V and 3 bases from J, leaving 10 bases between. Germline loops: CDR1 SSHAT, CDR2 FNYEAQ (reference sequence). CDR3 size: 13 residues. The CDR3, as DNA: TGTGCCAGCAGCGCCAGGGCTGACACTGAAGCTTTCTTT. As protein: CASSARADTEAFF.

The V gene is TRBV9, the J gene TRBJ2-1, with 11 bases that match TRBD1. Germline V gives CDR1 SGDLS, CDR2 YYNGEE. This CDR3 has 15 residues. V shed 1 base, J shed 7 bases, and the junction held 4 bases outside the gene matches. The CDR3 loop reads CASSVRDRGWNEQFF. The DNA of the CDR3 is TGTGCCAGCAGCGTACGGGACAGGGGGTGGAATGAGCAGTTCTTC.

This clone was observed a few times. The chain carries TRBV10-3 and TRBJ1-5, with D uncertain. V was shortened by 3 bases and J by 0 bases, with 3 bases between the two germline ends. This CDR3 spans 13 amino acids. The germline gives CDR1 ENHRY, CDR2 SYGVKD. The CDR3 region has the DNA TGTGCCATCAGTGACTATAGCAATCAGCCCCAGCATTTT. Encoded protein: CAISDYSNQPQHF.

This clone was counted a few times. The CDR3 DNA follows: TGTGCCACCAGCCCACGGACAGGGGGCTTCTATGGCTACACCTTC. This translates into CATSPRTGGFYGYTF. This sequence joins TRBV15 and TRBJ1-2; 11 bases fit TRBD1. Trimming removed 5 bases from V and 4 bases from J; junction bases left unmatched: 6. The CDR3 is 15 residues long. CDR1 LNHNV and CDR2 YYDKDF come from the germline V gene (reference sequence).

This clone was seen a few times. The chain combines TRBV9 with TRBJ2-1; 11 bases line up with TRBD2. The V segment lost 0 bases and the J segment 4 bases; nucleotides outside the gene matches: 3. The CDR3 has 16 residues. CDR1 is SGDLS and CDR2 is YYNGEE in the germline V gene. CDR3 sequence: CASSVAGTSGYNEQFF. CDR3 nucleotides: TGTGCCAGCAGCGTAGCCGGGACTAGCGGATACAATGAGCAGTTCTTC.

This chain uses TRBV7-2 with TRBJ1-1; the D is unclear. Trimming removed 5 bases from V and 1 base from J, with 11 bases in between. This CDR3 region has 14 residues. Germline assignment: CDR1 SGHTA and CDR2 FQGNSA. CDR3 nucleotides: TGTGCCAGCAGCCCGTTACAACGGAACACTGAAGCTTTCTTT. Residues: CASSPLQRNTEAFF.